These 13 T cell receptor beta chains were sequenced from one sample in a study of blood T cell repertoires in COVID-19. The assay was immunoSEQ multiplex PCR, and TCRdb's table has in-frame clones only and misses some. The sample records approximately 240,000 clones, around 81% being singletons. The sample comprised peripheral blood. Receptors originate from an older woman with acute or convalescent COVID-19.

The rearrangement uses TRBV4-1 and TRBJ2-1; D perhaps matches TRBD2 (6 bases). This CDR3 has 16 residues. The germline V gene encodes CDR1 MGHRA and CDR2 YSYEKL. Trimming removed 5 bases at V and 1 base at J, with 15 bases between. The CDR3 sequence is CASSLWAGGSYNEQFF. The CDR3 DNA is TGCGCCAGCAGCTTATGGGCCGGGGGTTCCTACAATGAGCAGTTCTTC.

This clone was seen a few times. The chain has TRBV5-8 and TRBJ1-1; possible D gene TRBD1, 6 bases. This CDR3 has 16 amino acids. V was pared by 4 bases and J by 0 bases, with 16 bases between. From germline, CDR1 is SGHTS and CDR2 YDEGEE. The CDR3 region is CASSHPLDSVNTEAFF. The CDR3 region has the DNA TGTGCCAGCAGCCACCCCCTGGACAGCGTGAACACTGAAGCTTTCTTT. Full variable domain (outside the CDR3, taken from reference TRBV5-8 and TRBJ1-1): EAGVTQSPTHLIKTRGQQATLRCSPISGHTSVYWYQQALGLGLQFLLWYDEGEERNRGNFPPRFSGRQFPNYSSELNVNALELEDSALYLCASSHPLDSVNTEAFFGQGTRLTVV.

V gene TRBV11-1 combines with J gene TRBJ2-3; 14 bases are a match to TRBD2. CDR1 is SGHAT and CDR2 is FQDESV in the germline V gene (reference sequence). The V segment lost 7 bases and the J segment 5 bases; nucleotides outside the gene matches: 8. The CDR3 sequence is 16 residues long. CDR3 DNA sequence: TGTGCCAGCACCTCAGGGACTAGCGGGAGAAGAGATACGCAGTATTTT. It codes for CASTSGTSGRRDTQYF.

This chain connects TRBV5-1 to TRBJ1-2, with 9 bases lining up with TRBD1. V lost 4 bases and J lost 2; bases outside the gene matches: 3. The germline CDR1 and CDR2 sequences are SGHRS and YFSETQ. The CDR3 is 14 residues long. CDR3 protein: CASSTGTGNYGYTF. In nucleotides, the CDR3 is TGCGCCAGCAGCACAGGGACAGGGAACTATGGCTACACCTTC.

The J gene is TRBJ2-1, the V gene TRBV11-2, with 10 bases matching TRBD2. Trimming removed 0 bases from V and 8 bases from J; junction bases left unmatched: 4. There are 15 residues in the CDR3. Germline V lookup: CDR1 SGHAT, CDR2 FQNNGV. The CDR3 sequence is CASSLESSGGYEQFF. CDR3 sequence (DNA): TGTGCCAGCAGCTTAGAGTCTAGCGGGGGATATGAGCAGTTCTTC. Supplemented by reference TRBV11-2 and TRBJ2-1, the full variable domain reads EAGVAQSPRYKIIEKRQSVAFWCNPISGHATLYWYQQILGQGPKLLIQFQNNGVVDDSQLPKDRFSAERLKGVDSTLKIQPAKLEDSAVYLCASSLESSGGYEQFFGPGTRLTVL.

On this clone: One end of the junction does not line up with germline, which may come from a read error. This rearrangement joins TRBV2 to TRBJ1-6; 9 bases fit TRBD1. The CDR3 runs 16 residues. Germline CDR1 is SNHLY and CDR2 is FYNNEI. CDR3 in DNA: TGTGCCAGCAGGGAAGGGGTGGGACAGGGAAATTCACCCCTCCACTTT. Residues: CASREGVGQGNSPLHF.

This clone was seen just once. The CDR3 loop is CASSPGTGSGNGYTF. CDR3 bases: TGTGCCAGCTCACCGGGGACAGGGTCAGGGAATGGCTACACCTTC. The rearrangement links TRBV18 to TRBJ1-2, with TRBD1 matching over 9 bases. CDR3 length: 15 residues. V trimming: 3 bases; J trimming: 6 bases; junction bases outside the gene matches: 8. Looked up from germline, CDR1 is KGHSH and CDR2 is LQKENI.

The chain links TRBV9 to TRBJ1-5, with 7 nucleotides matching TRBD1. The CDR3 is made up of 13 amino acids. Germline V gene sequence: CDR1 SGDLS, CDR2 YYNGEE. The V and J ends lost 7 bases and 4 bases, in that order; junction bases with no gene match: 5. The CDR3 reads CASGDSSNQPQHF. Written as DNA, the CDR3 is TGTGCCAGCGGGGACAGTTCGAATCAGCCCCAGCATTTT. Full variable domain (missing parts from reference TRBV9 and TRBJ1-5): DSGVTQTPKHLITATGQRVTLRCSPRSGDLSVYWYQQSLDQGLQFLIQYYNGEERAKGNILERFSAQQFPDLHSELNLSSLELGDSALYFCASGDSSNQPQHFGDGTRLSIL.

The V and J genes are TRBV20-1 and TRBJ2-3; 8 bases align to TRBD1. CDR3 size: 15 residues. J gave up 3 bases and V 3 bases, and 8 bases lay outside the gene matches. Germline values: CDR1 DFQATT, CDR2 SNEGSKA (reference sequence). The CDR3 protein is CSASGDRGITDTQYF. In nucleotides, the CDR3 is TGCAGTGCTAGTGGAGACAGGGGTATAACAGATACGCAGTATTTT.

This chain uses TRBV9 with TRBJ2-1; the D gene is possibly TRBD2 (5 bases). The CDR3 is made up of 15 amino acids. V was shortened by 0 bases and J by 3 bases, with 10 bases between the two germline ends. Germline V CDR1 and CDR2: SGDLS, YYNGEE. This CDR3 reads CASSVGTSSYNEQFF. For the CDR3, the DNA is TGTGCCAGCAGCGTAGGTACTAGTAGCTACAATGAGCAGTTCTTC.

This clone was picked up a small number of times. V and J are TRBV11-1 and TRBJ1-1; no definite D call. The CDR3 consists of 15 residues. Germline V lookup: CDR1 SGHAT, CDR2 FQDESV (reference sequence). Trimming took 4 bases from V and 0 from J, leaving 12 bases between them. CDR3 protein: CASSSNRAMNTEAFF. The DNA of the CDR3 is TGTGCCAGCAGCTCCAACCGAGCCATGAACACTGAAGCTTTCTTT. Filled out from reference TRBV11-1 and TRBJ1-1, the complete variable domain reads EAEVAQSPRYKITEKSQAVAFWCDPISGHATLYWYRQILGQGPELLVQFQDESVVDDSQLPKDRFSAERLKGVDSTLKIQPAELGDSAMYLCASSSNRAMNTEAFFGQGTRLTVV.

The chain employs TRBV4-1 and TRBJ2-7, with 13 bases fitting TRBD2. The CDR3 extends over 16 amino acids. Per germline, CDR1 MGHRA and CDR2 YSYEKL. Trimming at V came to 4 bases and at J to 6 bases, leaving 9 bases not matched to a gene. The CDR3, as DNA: TGCGCCAGCAGCCCTCAGACTAGCGGGGGGTTCGGCGAGCAGTACTTC. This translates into CASSPQTSGGFGEQYF.

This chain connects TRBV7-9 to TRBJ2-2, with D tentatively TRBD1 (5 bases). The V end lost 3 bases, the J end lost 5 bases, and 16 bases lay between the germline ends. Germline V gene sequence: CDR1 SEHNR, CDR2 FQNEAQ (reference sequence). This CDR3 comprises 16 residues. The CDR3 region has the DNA TGTGCCAGCAGCTTTGGTCCGCAGGGCGGTACCGGGGAGCTGTTTTTT. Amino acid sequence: CASSFGPQGGTGELFF.